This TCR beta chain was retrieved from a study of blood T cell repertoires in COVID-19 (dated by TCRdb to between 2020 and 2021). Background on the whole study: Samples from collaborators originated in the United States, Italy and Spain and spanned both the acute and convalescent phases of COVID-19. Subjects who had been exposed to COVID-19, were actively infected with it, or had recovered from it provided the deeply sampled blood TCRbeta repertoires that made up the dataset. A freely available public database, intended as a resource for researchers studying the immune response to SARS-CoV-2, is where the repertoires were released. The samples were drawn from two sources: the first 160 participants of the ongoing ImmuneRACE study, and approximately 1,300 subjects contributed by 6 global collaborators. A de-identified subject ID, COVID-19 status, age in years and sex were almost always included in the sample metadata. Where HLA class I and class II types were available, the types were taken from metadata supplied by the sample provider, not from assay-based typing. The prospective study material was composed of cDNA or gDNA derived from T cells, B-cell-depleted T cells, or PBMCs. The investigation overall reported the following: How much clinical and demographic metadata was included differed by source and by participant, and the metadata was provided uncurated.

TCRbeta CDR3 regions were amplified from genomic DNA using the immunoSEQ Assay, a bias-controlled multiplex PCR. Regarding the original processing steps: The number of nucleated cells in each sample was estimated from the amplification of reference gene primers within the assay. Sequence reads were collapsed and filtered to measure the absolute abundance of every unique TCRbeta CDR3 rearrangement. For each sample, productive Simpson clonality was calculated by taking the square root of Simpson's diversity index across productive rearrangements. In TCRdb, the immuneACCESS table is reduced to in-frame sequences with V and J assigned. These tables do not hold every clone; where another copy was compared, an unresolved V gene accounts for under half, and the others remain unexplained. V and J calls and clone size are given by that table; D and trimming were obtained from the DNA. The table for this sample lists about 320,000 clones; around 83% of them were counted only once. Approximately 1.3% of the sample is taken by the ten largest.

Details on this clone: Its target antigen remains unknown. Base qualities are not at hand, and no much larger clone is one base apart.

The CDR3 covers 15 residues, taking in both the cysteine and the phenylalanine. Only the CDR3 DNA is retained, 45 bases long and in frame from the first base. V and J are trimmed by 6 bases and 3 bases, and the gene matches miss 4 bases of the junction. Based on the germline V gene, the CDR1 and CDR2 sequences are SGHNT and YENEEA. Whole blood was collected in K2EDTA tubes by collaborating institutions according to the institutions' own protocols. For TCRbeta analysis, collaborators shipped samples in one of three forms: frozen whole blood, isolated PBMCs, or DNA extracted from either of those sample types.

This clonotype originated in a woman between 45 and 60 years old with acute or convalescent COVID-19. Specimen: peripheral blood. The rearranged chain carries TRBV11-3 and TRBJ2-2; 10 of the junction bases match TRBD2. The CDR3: CASSPSGRDTGELFF. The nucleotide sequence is TGTGCCAGCAGTCCTAGCGGGAGAGACACCGGGGAGCTGTTTTTT.